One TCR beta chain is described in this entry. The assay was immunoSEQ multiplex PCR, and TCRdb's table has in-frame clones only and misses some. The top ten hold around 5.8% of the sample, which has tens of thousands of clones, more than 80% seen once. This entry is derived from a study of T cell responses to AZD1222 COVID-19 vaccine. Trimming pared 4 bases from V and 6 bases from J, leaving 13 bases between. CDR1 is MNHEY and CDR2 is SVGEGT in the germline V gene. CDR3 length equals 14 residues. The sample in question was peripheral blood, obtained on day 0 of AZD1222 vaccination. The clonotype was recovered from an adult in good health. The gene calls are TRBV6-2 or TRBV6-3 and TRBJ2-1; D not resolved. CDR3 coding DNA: TGTGCCAGCAGTTGGCTAGTCTCCACCAATGAGCAGTTCTTC. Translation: CASSWLVSTNEQFF.